Here is one T cell receptor beta chain with its context. Its antigen is currently unknown. The sample originates from a study of T cells in Graves' hyperthyroidism and ophthalmopathy. Regarding the study as a whole: Blood also carried most thyroid clonotypes expanded above 0.001.

RNA transcripts served as the template for amplifying TCR beta CDR3 regions. TCR CDR3 underwent first-round RT-PCR with the HTBI primer set. In TCRdb, the multiplex PCR reads were re-called with MiXCR into one record per CDR3 protein. The sample contains a few hundred thousand distinct CDR3 sequences, 15% to 18% of which appear only once. Using around 10 ml of fresh peripheral blood, PBMCs were prepared. The CDR3 is made up of 17 amino acids. Germline V gene data show CDR1 as DFQATT and CDR2 as SNEGSKA (reference sequence). Trimming left V 1 base short and J 0 bases short, with 16 bases between. The chain carries TRBV20-1 and TRBJ2-1; tentatively, D is TRBD1 (5 bases). The specimen sequenced was blood. The sequence was obtained from a woman aged 25 to 39 with Graves' hyperthyroidism. CDR3 sequence reads: CSARGSTDRYSYNEQFF. In nucleotides, the CDR3 is TGCAGTGCTAGAGGTTCCACCGACAGATACTCCTACAATGAGCAGTTCTTC.